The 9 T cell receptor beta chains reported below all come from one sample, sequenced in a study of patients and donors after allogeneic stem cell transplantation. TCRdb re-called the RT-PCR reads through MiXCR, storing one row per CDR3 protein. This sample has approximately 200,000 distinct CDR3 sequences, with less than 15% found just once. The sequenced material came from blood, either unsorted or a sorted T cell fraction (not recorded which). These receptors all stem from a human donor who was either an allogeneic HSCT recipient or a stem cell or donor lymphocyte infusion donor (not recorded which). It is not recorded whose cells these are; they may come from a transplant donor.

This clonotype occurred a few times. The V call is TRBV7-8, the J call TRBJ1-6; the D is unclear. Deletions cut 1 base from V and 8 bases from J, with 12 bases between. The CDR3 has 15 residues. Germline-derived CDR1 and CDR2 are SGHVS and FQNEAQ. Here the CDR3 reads CASSLGSPADSPLHF. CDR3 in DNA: TGTGCCAGCAGCTTAGGATCCCCGGCGGATTCACCCCTCCACTTT.

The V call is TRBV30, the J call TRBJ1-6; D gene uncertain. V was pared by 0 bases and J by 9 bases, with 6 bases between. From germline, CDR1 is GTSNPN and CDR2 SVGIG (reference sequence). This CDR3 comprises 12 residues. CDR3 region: CAWSVGSSPLHF. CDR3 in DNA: TGTGCCTGGAGTGTCGGTAGTTCACCCCTCCACTTT. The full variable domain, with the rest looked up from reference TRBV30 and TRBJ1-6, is SQTIHQWPATLVQPVGSPLSLECTVEGTSNPNLYWYRQAAGRGLQLLFYSVGIGQISSEVPQNLSASRPQDRQFILSSKKLLLSDSGFYLCAWSVGSSPLHFGNGTRLTVT.

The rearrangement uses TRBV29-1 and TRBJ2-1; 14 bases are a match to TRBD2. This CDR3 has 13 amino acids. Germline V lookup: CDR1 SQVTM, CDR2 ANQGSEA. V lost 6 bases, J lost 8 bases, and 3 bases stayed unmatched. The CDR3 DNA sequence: TGCAGCGTCGGGACTAGCGGGGGCCATGAGCAGTTCTTC. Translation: CSVGTSGGHEQFF.

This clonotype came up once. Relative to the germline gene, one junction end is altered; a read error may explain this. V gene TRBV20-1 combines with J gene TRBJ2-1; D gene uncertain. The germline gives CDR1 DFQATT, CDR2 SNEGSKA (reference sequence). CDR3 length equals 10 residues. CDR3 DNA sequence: TGCAGTGCTAGAAACAATAAGCAGTTCTTC. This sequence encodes CSARNNKQFF.

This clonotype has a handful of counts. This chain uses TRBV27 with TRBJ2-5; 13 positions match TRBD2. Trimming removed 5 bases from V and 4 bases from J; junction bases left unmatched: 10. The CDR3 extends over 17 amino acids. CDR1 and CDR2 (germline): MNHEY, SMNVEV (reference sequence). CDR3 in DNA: TGTGCCAGCAGTGGCCCTAGACTAGCGGGAGGAGGAGAGACCCAGTACTTC. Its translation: CASSGPRLAGGGETQYF.

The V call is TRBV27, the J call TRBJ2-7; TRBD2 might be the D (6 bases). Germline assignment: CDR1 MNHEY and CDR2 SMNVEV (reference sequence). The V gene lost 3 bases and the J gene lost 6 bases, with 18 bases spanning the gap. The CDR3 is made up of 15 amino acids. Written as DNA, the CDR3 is TGTGCCAGCAGTTTTTCGGACCCTCTGGAGGGCGAGCAGTACTTC. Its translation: CASSFSDPLEGEQYF.

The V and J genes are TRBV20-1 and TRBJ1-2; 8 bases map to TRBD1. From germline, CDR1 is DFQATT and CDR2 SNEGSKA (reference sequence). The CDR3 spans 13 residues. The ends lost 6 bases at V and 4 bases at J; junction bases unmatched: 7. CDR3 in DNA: TGCAGTGCCCCTCGACAGGGGTCCTATGGCTACACCTTC. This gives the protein CSAPRQGSYGYTF.

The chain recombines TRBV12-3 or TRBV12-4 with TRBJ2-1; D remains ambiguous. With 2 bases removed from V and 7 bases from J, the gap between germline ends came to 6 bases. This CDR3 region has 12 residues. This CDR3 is CASSLNRNEQFF. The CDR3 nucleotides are TGTGCCAGCAGTTTAAACAGAAATGAGCAGTTCTTC.

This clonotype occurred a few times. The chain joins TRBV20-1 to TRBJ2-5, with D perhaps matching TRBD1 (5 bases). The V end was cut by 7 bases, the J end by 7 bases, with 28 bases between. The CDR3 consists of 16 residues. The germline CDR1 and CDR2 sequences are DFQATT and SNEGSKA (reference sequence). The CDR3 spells CSVTSPQAGNFGTQYF. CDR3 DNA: TGCAGTGTGACGAGTCCCCAGGCAGGGAATTTTGGGACCCAGTACTTC.